The 15 T cell receptor beta chains presented below share a single source sample, sequenced in a study of control samples from healthy donors and cancer patients. Using immunoSEQ multiplex PCR, the repertoire was profiled, and TCRdb retains in-frame clones only, with some absent. The table records roughly 150,000 clones, roughly 92% of them present only once. The source material was blood. The source is a man aged 45 to 65 in good health.

The chain joins TRBV5-1 to TRBJ1-2; a possible D gene is TRBD1 (5 bases). Germline V gives CDR1 SGHRS, CDR2 YFSETQ. The CDR3 covers 13 residues. V shed 4 bases and J shed 3 bases, with 10 bases lying between them. The DNA of the CDR3 is TGCGCCAGCAGCGGGACCAGACACTATGGCTACACCTTC. This codes for CASSGTRHYGYTF.

This clone turned up a few times. The genes are TRBV6-5 and TRBJ1-3; D may be TRBD1 (5 bases). In germline, CDR1 is MNHEY, CDR2 SVGAGI. V was cut by 4 bases and J by 4 bases, with 11 bases left in between. This CDR3 has 14 residues. The DNA for the CDR3 is TGTGCCAGCAGTTCCAGGGTGGTGGGAAACACCATATATTTT. Encoded protein: CASSSRVVGNTIYF.

The V and J genes are TRBV4-1 and TRBJ2-4; no definite D call. V lost 1 base, J lost 0 bases, and 13 bases lay in between. The CDR3 sequence is 17 residues long. Germline loops: CDR1 MGHRA, CDR2 YSYEKL. As DNA, the CDR3 is TGCGCCAGCAGCCAAGCATCACCACAGATAGCCAAAAACATTCAGTACTTC. Its protein product is CASSQASPQIAKNIQYF.

V is TRBV28 and J is TRBJ2-1; 12 bases align to TRBD2. Germline trimming cut 3 bases from V and 7 bases from J; bases unmatched to any gene: 7. The CDR3 covers 16 residues. Germline assignment: CDR1 MDHEN and CDR2 SYDVKM. The CDR3 bases are TGTGCCAGCAGTTTCCTCACTAGCGGGAGGCATAATGAGCAGTTCTTC. Protein sequence: CASSFLTSGRHNEQFF.

This sequence joins TRBV5-1 and TRBJ2-5; weak D call: TRBD1 (6 bases). CDR1 is SGHRS and CDR2 is YFSETQ in the germline V gene. CDR3 length: 15 residues. V gave up 0 bases and J gave up 2 bases, with 11 bases separating them. CDR3 nucleotides: TGCGCCAGCAGCTTGGATCAGGGGCCACAAGAGACCCAGTACTTC. Translating gives CASSLDQGPQETQYF.

With regard to this clone: This CDR3 is also generated by other DNA sequences in the sample. The DNA for the CDR3 is TGTGCCAGTAGTATAGGCGACACCCTAAACATTCAGTACTTC. This codes for CASSIGDTLNIQYF. The chain links TRBV19 to TRBJ2-4; D remains ambiguous. From germline, CDR1 is LNHDA and CDR2 SQIVND (reference sequence). This CDR3 has 14 residues. Trimming took 1 base from V and 6 from J, leaving 10 bases between them.

This rearrangement joins TRBV3-1 (or the pseudogene TRBV3-2) to TRBJ1-6; no firm D call. Trimming cost V 8 bases and J 1 base, with 9 bases left between them. The CDR3 totals 14 residues. Germline V CDR1 and CDR2: LGHDT, YNNKEL (reference sequence). CDR3 nucleotides: TGTGCCAGCGGAAGACAATCCTATAATTCACCCCTCCACTTT. Encoded protein: CASGRQSYNSPLHF.

This clone was detected a few times. The chain links TRBV7-9 to TRBJ1-6; unclear D gene. Trimming cost V 5 bases and J 7 bases, with 15 bases left between them. Germline V gene data show CDR1 as SEHNR and CDR2 as FQNEAQ (reference sequence). The length of the CDR3 is 15 residues. DNA of the CDR3: TGTGCCAGCAGCCCACTGGAGGGAAGCAATTCACCCCTCCACTTT. It yields the protein CASSPLEGSNSPLHF.

V gene TRBV7-9 combines with J gene TRBJ2-1; TRBD2 matches at 9 bases. Germline CDR1 reads SEHNR; CDR2 reads FQNEAQ (reference sequence). After removal of 6 bases from V and 10 bases from J, the junction contained 10 bases not matched to a gene. The CDR3 extends over 14 amino acids. The CDR3, as DNA: TGTGCCAGCAGGGCTAGCGGGACTACACGGGAGCAGTTCTTC. It specifies CASRASGTTREQFF.

The rearrangement joins TRBV7-9 to TRBJ1-1; a possible D gene is TRBD1 (6 bases). The V gene's germline CDR1 is SEHNR and CDR2 FQNEAQ (reference sequence). The CDR3 runs 13 residues. The germline V and J ends were trimmed by 6 bases and 5 bases, with 13 bases remaining between them. The CDR3 protein is CASSTGGWTEAFF. The CDR3 DNA reads TGTGCCAGCAGTACTGGGGGCTGGACTGAAGCTTTCTTT.

The V call is TRBV5-4, the J call TRBJ2-2; D is undetermined. The ends were cut back, 0 bases at V and 6 bases at J, with 12 bases in the middle. The germline CDR1 and CDR2 sequences are SGHNT and YYREEE (reference sequence). CDR3 length: 15 residues. This chain's CDR3 is CASSLAGRSPGELFF. CDR3 nucleotide sequence: TGTGCCAGCAGCTTGGCCGGACGGTCCCCCGGGGAGCTGTTTTTT.

In nucleotides, the CDR3 is TGCGCCAGCAGCCGAGCGGGAGAGGGCCCAGATACGCAGTATTTT. Translating it yields CASSRAGEGPDTQYF. This rearrangement joins TRBV5-1 to TRBJ2-3, with 8 bases lining up with TRBD2. Germline V lookup: CDR1 SGHRS, CDR2 YFSETQ. The CDR3 length is 15 residues. The trim removed 4 bases at V and 4 bases at J, leaving 8 bases unmatched. The variable domain in full, with the rest retrieved from reference TRBV5-1 and TRBJ2-3, is KAGVTQTPRYLIKTRGQQVTLSCSPISGHRSVSWYQQTPGQGLQFLFEYFSETQRNKGNFPGRFSGRQFSNSRSEMNVSTLELGDSALYLCASSRAGEGPDTQYFGPGTRLTVL.

The rearrangement uses TRBV28 and TRBJ2-6; the D is unclear. The CDR3 loop spans 16 amino acids. The V and J ends lost 3 bases and 0 bases respectively, with 9 bases between them. Germline CDR1 reads MDHEN; CDR2 reads SYDVKM. The CDR3 here is CASSFGRFSGANVLTF. CDR3 bases: TGTGCCAGCAGTTTTGGTCGGTTCTCTGGGGCCAACGTCCTGACTTTC.

The chain uses TRBV11-3 and TRBJ2-1; TRBD2 agrees at 7 bases. Trimming at V came to 5 bases and at J to 3 bases, leaving 4 bases not matched to a gene. The CDR3 loop spans 14 amino acids. Germline lookup yields CDR1 SGHNT and CDR2 YENEEA. The DNA for the CDR3 is TGTGCCAGCAGCCCCCGGACTAGCTACAATGAGCAGTTCTTC. It translates to CASSPRTSYNEQFF.

This clone has a single count. This chain uses TRBV15 with TRBJ2-5; 12 nucleotides align to TRBD2. V shed 0 bases and J 7 bases; nucleotides not matched to a gene: 3. The CDR3 is made up of 15 amino acids. Germline loops: CDR1 LNHNV, CDR2 YYDKDF (reference sequence). CDR3 loop: CATSRDQTSGRTQYF. CDR3 coding DNA: TGTGCCACCAGCAGAGATCAGACTAGCGGGAGGACCCAGTACTTC. The complete variable domain, with remaining parts taken from reference TRBV15 and TRBJ2-5, reads DAMVIQNPRYQVTQFGKPVTLSCSQTLNHNVMYWYQQKSSQAPKLLFHYYDKDFNNEADTPDNFQSRRPNTSFCFLDIRSPGLGDTAMYLCATSRDQTSGRTQYFGPGTRLLVL.